This TCR beta chain was captured by sequencing in a study of cytomegalovirus exposure and HLA in healthy donors. Study outcomes and limitations: The authors later linked a missense DCLRE1C variant to TCR beta V- and J-gene trimming.

Germline V CDR1 and CDR2: MNHEY, SMNVEV (reference sequence). The CDR3 runs 15 residues. J gave up 3 bases and V 7 bases, and 8 bases lay outside the gene matches. PCR used 60 Vbeta primers and 13 Jbeta primers. TCRdb's copy holds only in-frame clones and misses some; the assay was immunoSEQ multiplex PCR. The sample comprises 120,000 to 150,000 clones, more than 55% of which are singletons, and 6.5% rests with the top ten. Comments on this clone: Its antigen is unidentified.

This receptor was obtained from a woman aged 55-69 years in good health and CMV-seronegative. Source material: PBMCs. V gene TRBV27 combines with J gene TRBJ2-2; 7 bases line up with TRBD2. The CDR3 region has the DNA TGTGCCAGCAACGGGGGAGGGCCGTACACCGGGGAGCTGTTTTTT. Protein sequence: CASNGGGPYTGELFF.